The rows below give T cell receptor beta chains drawn from one sample of a study of T cell changes during pregnancy in multiple sclerosis. Sequencing used immunoSEQ multiplex PCR; TCRdb keeps in-frame clones, though not all of them. The table has around 50,000 clones, almost 95% seen once. Material: CD8+ T cells from peripheral blood mononuclear cells, obtained in the first trimester of pregnancy. These receptors were collected from a female donor with multiple sclerosis, enrolled in a pregnancy study. CDR3s include the opening cysteine and the closing phenylalanine or tryptophan. The D gene is left open where the match is weak. Size is omitted from some rows. Given values are once, few, many or a class for expanded clones.

>TRBV29-1|TRBJ2-1|.|.
CSVEGIDWSNNEQFF
TGCAGCGTTGAAGGGATCGACTGGTCTAACAATGAGCAGTTCTTC
>TRBV6-1|TRBJ1-4|.|.
CASRLIQNEKLFF
TGTGCCAGCAGGTTAATACAAAATGAAAAACTGTTTTTT
>TRBV6-1|TRBJ2-2|once|.
CASSESEAGELFF
TGTGCCAGCAGTGAATCTGAGGCCGGGGAGCTGTTTTTT
>TRBV4-1|TRBJ2-3|.|.
CASSQESALSTDTQYF
TGCGCCAGCAGCCAAGAATCTGCACTTAGCACAGATACGCAGTATTTT
>TRBV4-1|TRBJ2-1|.|.
CASSLSLMRNEQFF
TGCGCCAGCAGCCTCTCCTTGATGCGGAATGAGCAGTTCTTC
>TRBV19|TRBJ1-1|.|.
CASSVRGLNTEAFF
TGTGCCAGTAGTGTCAGGGGTCTGAACACTGAAGCTTTCTTT
>TRBV4-2|TRBJ2-5|.|TRBD2
CASSQAGGWETQYF
TGTGCCAGCAGCCAAGCGGGGGGTTGGGAGACCCAGTACTTC
>TRBV5-1|TRBJ2-7|.|.
CASSLFPGEQYF
TGCGCCAGCAGCTTGTTTCCGGGGGAGCAGTACTTC
>TRBV11-2|TRBJ2-1|.|TRBD1
CASRPGGSPLNEQFF
TGTGCCAGCAGGCCAGGGGGCTCCCCCCTTAATGAGCAGTTCTTC
>TRBV7-3|TRBJ2-3|.|.
CASSTLLSRDPDTQYF
TGTGCCAGCAGCACCCTCCTAAGCAGGGATCCAGATACGCAGTATTTT
>TRBV5-8|TRBJ1-1|.|TRBD1
CASSWRTGTGGLNTEAFF
TGTGCCAGCAGCTGGAGGACAGGGACTGGGGGCCTGAACACTGAAGCTTTCTTT
>TRBV7-9|TRBJ2-7|.|.
CASSPRGSSYEQYF
TGTGCCAGCAGCCCCCGTGGGAGCTCCTACGAGCAGTACTTC
>TRBV10-3|TRBJ1-2|.|TRBD1
CAISESFEDRGLGYGYTF
TGTGCCATCAGTGAGTCGTTCGAGGACAGGGGGCTCGGCTATGGCTACACCTTC
>TRBV5-6|TRBJ1-3|.|TRBD1
CASSSGTGLYAGNTIYF
TGTGCCAGCAGCTCGGGGACAGGGTTGTATGCAGGAAACACCATATATTTT
>TRBV29-1|TRBJ2-7|.|.
CSYRTGRGEQYF
TGCAGCTACAGGACAGGGAGGGGCGAGCAGTACTTC
>TRBV6-6|TRBJ1-3|once|.
CASIDSRSGNTIYF
TGTGCCAGCATTGACAGCCGCTCTGGAAACACCATATATTTT
>TRBV4-1|TRBJ2-5|once|TRBD2
CASSQAPAGGPGRETQYF
TGCGCCAGCAGCCAAGCTCCAGCGGGGGGGCCTGGTCGGGAGACCCAGTACTTC
>TRBV27|TRBJ2-7|.|TRBD2
CASSLSSGSIYEQYF
TGTGCCAGCAGTTTATCAAGCGGGAGTATCTACGAGCAGTACTTC
>TRBV9|TRBJ2-7|.|TRBD2
CASSSGTSPYEQYF
TGTGCCAGCAGCTCCGGGACTAGTCCCTACGAGCAGTACTTC
>TRBV18|TRBJ1-5|.|.
CASSPPESNQPQHF
TGTGCCAGCTCACCACCAGAGAGCAATCAGCCCCAGCATTTT
>TRBV27|TRBJ1-2|.|.
CASSFGAGMRGYTF
TGTGCCAGCAGTTTTGGGGCAGGGATGCGCGGCTACACCTTC
>TRBV4-1|TRBJ2-3|.|.
CASSQAGTDTQYF
TGCGCCAGCAGCCAAGCGGGGACAGATACGCAGTATTTT
>TRBV7-2|TRBJ2-1|.|TRBD2
CASSVGTSDNEQFF
TGTGCCAGTTCTGTAGGGACTAGCGACAATGAGCAGTTCTTC
>TRBV7-2|TRBJ2-1|.|.
CASSFERSRDEQFF
TGTGCCAGCAGCTTCGAGAGGAGCCGGGATGAGCAGTTCTTC
>TRBV5-1|TRBJ1-3|.|.
CASSLNGGSGNTIYF
TGCGCCAGCAGCCTTAACGGGGGCTCTGGAAACACCATATATTTT
>TRBV9|TRBJ1-1|.|TRBD1
CASSPSTGVRVGAFF
TGTGCCAGCAGCCCATCCACAGGGGTTCGGGTTGGGGCTTTCTTT
>TRBV5-1|TRBJ1-2|.|.
CASSDRGMRYGYTF
TGCGCCAGCAGTGATAGGGGAATGAGGTATGGCTACACCTTC
>TRBV6-4|TRBJ2-1|.|TRBD2
CASSDSGTSGTPYNEQFF
TGTGCCAGCAGTGACTCCGGGACTAGCGGGACCCCCTACAATGAGCAGTTCTTC
>TRBV30|TRBJ2-7|.|TRBD1
CAWRGQGADEQYF
TGTGCCTGGAGAGGGCAGGGGGCTGACGAGCAGTACTTC
>TRBV4-1|TRBJ2-1|.|TRBD1
CASSQVPGQGADEQFF
TGCGCCAGCAGCCAAGTCCCGGGACAGGGGGCCGATGAGCAGTTCTTC
>TRBV7-2|TRBJ1-1|.|.
CASSSLLNTEAFF
TGTGCCAGCAGCTCCCTCCTGAACACTGAAGCTTTCTTT
>TRBV5-1|TRBJ2-5|.|TRBD2
CASSPRTSGSVQETQYF
TGCGCCAGCAGCCCAAGGACTAGCGGGAGCGTACAAGAGACCCAGTACTTC
>TRBV6-5|TRBJ2-1|.|TRBD1
CASSYSPGQAGREQFF
TGTGCCAGCAGTTACTCCCCGGGACAGGCCGGCAGGGAGCAGTTCTTC
>TRBV4-1|TRBJ2-3|.|.
CASSQGDRPTDTQYF
TGCGCCAGCAGCCAAGGAGACAGACCCACAGATACGCAGTATTTT
>TRBV6-4|TRBJ2-3|.|.
CASSFGGNTDTQYF
TGTGCCAGCAGTTTCGGAGGGAACACAGATACGCAGTATTTT
>TRBV5-8|TRBJ2-7|.|.
CASSLNNAPGWSTYEQYF
TGTGCCAGCAGCTTAAACAATGCGCCGGGGTGGAGCACCTACGAGCAGTACTTC
>TRBV7-9|TRBJ2-1|.|.
CASSSTDYRTYNEQFF
TGTGCCAGCAGCTCGACTGACTACAGAACCTACAATGAGCAGTTCTTC
>TRBV7-9|TRBJ1-1|.|.
CASSQAEGMNTEAFF
TGTGCCAGCAGCCAGGCGGAGGGCATGAACACTGAAGCTTTCTTT
>TRBV5-1|TRBJ1-1|.|TRBD1
CASSSWTGLNTEAFF
TGCGCCAGCAGCTCGTGGACAGGGCTGAACACTGAAGCTTTCTTT
>TRBV18|TRBJ1-1|.|TRBD1
CASSPGQGLNTEAFF
TGTGCCAGCTCACCAGGACAGGGATTGAACACTGAAGCTTTCTTT
>TRBV7-9|TRBJ1-2|.|TRBD1
CASSVTGTADQGYTF
TGTGCCAGCAGCGTCACCGGGACAGCCGATCAGGGCTACACCTTC
>TRBV5-1|TRBJ1-1|.|.
CASSLSGMGTEAFF
TGCGCCAGCAGCTTATCGGGGATGGGGACTGAAGCTTTCTTT